These 5 T cell receptor beta chains share one sample of origin, sequenced in a study of cytomegalovirus exposure and HLA in healthy donors. The table came from immunoSEQ multiplex PCR; TCRdb's copy has only in-frame clones and leaves some out. The sample records 78,000 or so clones, around 94% being singletons. The sample taken for sequencing was PBMCs. These receptor sequences come from a woman aged 18-35 years in good health and CMV-seropositive.

V and J are TRBV15 and TRBJ2-7, with a weak D call TRBD1 (5 bases). CDR1 and CDR2 from the germline V gene are LNHNV and YYDKDF (reference sequence). The CDR3 covers 17 residues. Trimming pared 0 bases from V and 5 bases from J, leaving 20 bases between. The CDR3 bases are TGTGCCACCAGCAGAGATGGGGCTGGGGAATGGTTCAACGAGCAGTACTTC. Residues: CATSRDGAGEWFNEQYF.

The gene calls are TRBV21-1 and TRBJ1-2; no DNA check was done on the table's D call, TRBD1. TRBV21-1 is flagged as a pseudogene. The CDR3 covers 16 residues. Here the CDR3 DNA reads TGTGCCAGCAGCCCCAGCGAAGGGGTCCCATTGTATGGCTACACCTTC. This codes for CASSPSEGVPLYGYTF.

This clone was seen only once. The chain has TRBV7-2 and TRBJ2-7; 7 bases are a match to TRBD2. V shed 5 bases, J shed 0 bases, and the junction held 4 bases outside the gene matches. The CDR3 extends over 14 amino acids. Per germline, CDR1 SGHTA and CDR2 FQGNSA. CDR3 amino acids: CASSPGGSSYEQYF. The CDR3 DNA sequence: TGTGCCAGCAGCCCCGGGGGGAGCTCCTACGAGCAGTACTTC.

V usage is TRBV28 and J usage is TRBJ1-2; D may be TRBD1 (6 bases). In germline, CDR1 is MDHEN, CDR2 SYDVKM. With 10 bases removed from V and 5 bases from J, the gap between germline ends came to 17 bases. This CDR3 has 13 amino acids. The CDR3 DNA sequence: TGTGCCACCAGCCGGGGGGGGCCATATGGCTACACCTTC. Encoded protein: CATSRGGPYGYTF.

The chain joins TRBV4-1 to TRBJ2-7; TRBD1 is a possible D gene (6 bases). The CDR3 is 15 residues long. V lost 0 bases and J 3 bases, leaving 12 bases between the germline ends. The germline CDR1 and CDR2 sequences are MGHRA and YSYEKL. The CDR3 protein is CASSQDGQGLYEQYF. As DNA, the CDR3 is TGCGCCAGCAGCCAAGATGGCCAGGGGCTCTACGAGCAGTACTTC.